These T cell receptor beta chains were read from a single sample in a study of blood T cells in healthy people across ages. TCRdb reprocessed the 5' RACE reads with MiXCR, giving one entry per CDR3 protein. The table has about 1,600,000 distinct CDR3 sequences, roughly 40% seen once. Sequencing was carried out using blood. The receptors derive from a woman aged 18-35 years in good health. Each CDR3 is given without its conserved first and last residue. Each record gives: V gene, J gene, CDR3 length, CDR3 protein.

v_gene: TRBV20-1
j_gene: TRBJ2-5
len: 14
CDR3aa: STWPSASGGQETQY

v_gene: TRBV4-1
j_gene: TRBJ2-2
len: 10
CDR3aa: ASSHPAGELF

v_gene: TRBV7-2
j_gene: TRBJ2-3
len: 13
CDR3aa: ASRETPLSTDTQY

v_gene: TRBV5-1
j_gene: TRBJ1-1
len: 14
CDR3aa: ASSGMTGKEGTEAF

v_gene: TRBV2
j_gene: -
len: 13
CDR3aa: ASSSKGLGTYEQY

v_gene: TRBV7-7
j_gene: TRBJ2-7
len: 13
CDR3aa: ASSPRTGNTYEQY

v_gene: TRBV12-3/TRBV12-4
j_gene: TRBJ1-3
len: 12
CDR3aa: ASTFWESGNTIY

v_gene: TRBV20-1
j_gene: TRBJ1-5
len: 11
CDR3aa: SAREGTDQPQH

v_gene: TRBV3-1
j_gene: TRBJ1-5
len: 12
CDR3aa: ASSQVGSNQPQH

v_gene: TRBV3-1
j_gene: TRBJ2-2
len: 13
CDR3aa: ASTLRGANTGELF

v_gene: TRBV25-1
j_gene: -
len: 13
CDR3aa: ASRLAGGLWNEQY

v_gene: TRBV20-1
j_gene: TRBJ2-2
len: 11
CDR3aa: SARSSNTGELF

v_gene: TRBV7-6
j_gene: TRBJ2-1
len: 13
CDR3aa: ASSWETSGNYGQF

v_gene: TRBV25-1
j_gene: TRBJ2-1
len: 14
CDR3aa: ASSESSGRLYNEQF

v_gene: TRBV2
j_gene: TRBJ2-2
len: 13
CDR3aa: ASSERAMSSGELF

v_gene: TRBV9
j_gene: TRBJ2-5
len: 12
CDR3aa: ASSPTSLQETQY

v_gene: TRBV12-3/TRBV12-4
j_gene: TRBJ2-1
len: 14
CDR3aa: ASSFAGPGRHNEQF

v_gene: TRBV11-2
j_gene: -
len: 13
CDR3aa: ASMLVSGSTNEQY

v_gene: TRBV20-1
j_gene: TRBJ1-1
len: 10
CDR3aa: SGTATKVEAF

v_gene: TRBV3-1
j_gene: TRBJ2-3
len: 12
CDR3aa: ASSQETSSDTQY

v_gene: TRBV20-1
j_gene: TRBJ2-5
len: 10
CDR3aa: SARDRVETQY

v_gene: TRBV4-1
j_gene: TRBJ2-7
len: 13
CDR3aa: ASSQGGGVFYEQY

v_gene: TRBV5-1
j_gene: TRBJ2-3
len: 15
CDR3aa: ASSFTTSGGAADTQY

v_gene: TRBV25-1
j_gene: TRBJ1-6
len: 15
CDR3aa: ASSDRARTGHNSPLH

v_gene: TRBV10-3
j_gene: TRBJ2-3
len: 13
CDR3aa: AISRDRVGTDTQY

v_gene: TRBV3-1
j_gene: TRBJ2-3
len: 12
CDR3aa: ASSLRTRDHTQY

v_gene: TRBV29-1
j_gene: TRBJ1-4
len: 13
CDR3aa: SVGAGASTNEKLF

v_gene: TRBV7-8
j_gene: TRBJ1-4
len: 14
CDR3aa: ASSSRALPTNEKLF

v_gene: TRBV4-2
j_gene: TRBJ2-1
len: 14
CDR3aa: ASRYFETSGSGEQF

v_gene: TRBV11-2
j_gene: TRBJ2-4
len: 12
CDR3aa: ASSVGREVYTQY

v_gene: TRBV7-9
j_gene: TRBJ1-4
len: 11
CDR3aa: ASKREGWEKLF

v_gene: TRBV4-1
j_gene: TRBJ2-5
len: 13
CDR3aa: ASSSDAGAQETQY

v_gene: TRBV10-3
j_gene: TRBJ2-7
len: 14
CDR3aa: AISESTGRGPYEQY

v_gene: TRBV5-1
j_gene: TRBJ2-7
len: 13
CDR3aa: ASSLAWDRRYEQY

v_gene: TRBV5-1
j_gene: TRBJ2-5
len: 11
CDR3aa: ASSWDTEETQY

v_gene: TRBV27
j_gene: TRBJ2-5
len: 12
CDR3aa: ASSLRDRVSEQY

v_gene: TRBV4-1
j_gene: TRBJ2-3
len: 11
CDR3aa: ASSQVVTDTQY

v_gene: TRBV7-9
j_gene: TRBJ2-7
len: 11
CDR3aa: ASHKGLGYEQY

v_gene: TRBV6-5
j_gene: TRBJ1-2
len: 15
CDR3aa: ASSDSGTGGSYYGYT

v_gene: TRBV27
j_gene: TRBJ2-3
len: 12
CDR3aa: ASSFCGARDTQY

v_gene: TRBV4-1
j_gene: TRBJ2-5
len: 16
CDR3aa: ASSQGRITGAPTGEQY

v_gene: TRBV9
j_gene: TRBJ1-1
len: 12
CDR3aa: ASSAEGGGTEAF

v_gene: TRBV21-1
j_gene: -
len: 14
CDR3aa: ASSKAPGQGVNEQY

v_gene: TRBV27
j_gene: -
len: 15
CDR3aa: ASSLYPLSGGEETQF

v_gene: TRBV7-2
j_gene: TRBJ2-1
len: 9
CDR3aa: ASSLSWEQF

v_gene: TRBV7-3
j_gene: TRBJ2-3
len: 17
CDR3aa: ASSLMGLAGGRLTDTQY

v_gene: TRBV24-1
j_gene: TRBJ2-3
len: 14
CDR3aa: ATSDDLRWDTDTQY

v_gene: TRBV20-1
j_gene: TRBJ2-7
len: 11
CDR3aa: SASGGSRNEQY

v_gene: TRBV7-8
j_gene: TRBJ1-2
len: 13
CDR3aa: ASRHRDRGRDGYT

v_gene: TRBV18
j_gene: TRBJ2-7
len: 10
CDR3aa: ASSPVDYEQY

v_gene: TRBV28
j_gene: TRBJ1-1
len: 14
CDR3aa: ASGWWTGGGDTEAF

v_gene: TRBV15
j_gene: TRBJ1-1
len: 12
CDR3aa: ATSRRGSNTEAF

v_gene: TRBV2
j_gene: TRBJ2-1
len: 11
CDR3aa: ASERLGEAQQF

v_gene: TRBV7-2
j_gene: TRBJ1-5
len: 13
CDR3aa: ASGLGRQINQPQH

v_gene: TRBV11-2
j_gene: -
len: 12
CDR3aa: ASSLVFSLGTQY

v_gene: TRBV5-8
j_gene: TRBJ2-1
len: 11
CDR3aa: ASSLWGFNEQF

v_gene: TRBV7-9
j_gene: TRBJ1-1
len: 13
CDR3aa: ASGTGGGRGTEAF

v_gene: TRBV2
j_gene: TRBJ2-7
len: 11
CDR3aa: ASSIQVTYEQY

v_gene: TRBV13
j_gene: TRBJ2-7
len: 14
CDR3aa: ASSLRGEGQGYEQY